This entry lists 32 T cell receptor beta chains sequenced from one sample in a study of response to subunit inactivated influenza vaccine. TCRdb re-derived calls from the RT-PCR reads in MiXCR, one entry per CDR3 protein. The table lists more than 600,000 distinct CDR3 sequences, less than 20% of them singletons. Here the sequenced sample was PBMCs from blood, taken roughly 5 days after vaccination. These receptors came from a man aged 45 to 65 who received an inactivated influenza vaccine.

The V call is TRBV7-2, the J call TRBJ1-2, with D possibly TRBD1 on 5 matching bases. Germline CDR1 SGHTA, CDR2 FQGNSA. CDR3 length equals 15 residues. V was clipped by 3 bases and J by 4 bases, with 15 bases between them. CDR3 in amino acids: CASSFGRTGGYGYTF. The CDR3 region has the DNA TGTGCCAGCAGCTTTGGGCGTACCGGGGGCTATGGCTACACCTTC.

This chain links TRBV12-3 or TRBV12-4 with TRBJ2-6, with D perhaps TRBD1 (6 bases). V was trimmed by 3 bases and J by 1 base, leaving 16 bases between them. The CDR3 consists of 18 residues. The CDR3 sequence: CASSFATGPQSGANVLTF. The CDR3 coding sequence is TGTGCCAGCAGTTTCGCGACAGGTCCCCAATCTGGGGCCAACGTCCTGACTTTC.

This clonotype was seen a few times. J is TRBJ2-7 and V is TRBV20-1; 9 bases are a match to TRBD2. The V segment lost 0 bases and the J segment 4 bases; nucleotides outside the gene matches: 7. Per germline, CDR1 DFQATT and CDR2 SNEGSKA (reference sequence). The CDR3 totals 15 residues. The CDR3 here is CSARDQTSGPYEQYF. In DNA, the CDR3 is TGCAGTGCTAGAGATCAGACTAGCGGACCTTACGAGCAGTACTTC.

This clonotype was detected ten times or more. V usage is TRBV20-1 and J usage is TRBJ2-7; maybe TRBD1 (5 bases). Germline CDR1 and CDR2: DFQATT and SNEGSKA (reference sequence). The V end was cut by 4 bases, the J end by 5 bases, with 18 bases between. CDR3 length: 14 amino acids. The CDR3 DNA reads as TGCAGTGCTACAAAGACGGGTCTAGGGGACGAGCAGTACTTC. The encoded protein is CSATKTGLGDEQYF.

This clonotype was seen repeatedly, ten times or more. This chain uses TRBV20-1 with TRBJ2-1, with 7 bases lining up with TRBD2. Trimming took 6 bases from V and 0 from J; bases not matched to a gene: 8. This CDR3 contains 15 residues. Germline V gene lookup returns CDR1 DFQATT and CDR2 SNEGSKA (reference sequence). The CDR3, as DNA: TGCAGTGCGCCTCCGGGAGGTAGCTCCTACAATGAGCAGTTCTTC. Translated: CSAPPGGSSYNEQFF.

This clonotype appeared a few times. V is TRBV20-1 and J is TRBJ1-1; D is uncertain. V lost 0 bases, J lost 2 bases, and 10 bases lay in between. The V gene's germline CDR1 is DFQATT and CDR2 SNEGSKA (reference sequence). This CDR3 is built from 14 residues. In DNA form, the CDR3 reads TGCAGTGCTAGAGATTCGGGCGTCAACACTGAAGCTTTCTTT. This gives the protein CSARDSGVNTEAFF.

This clonotype has more than one count but fewer than ten. This chain connects TRBV6-2 or TRBV6-3 to TRBJ2-7, with D maybe TRBD2 (6 bases). V gave up 8 bases and J gave up 2 bases, with 10 bases separating them. The germline V gene encodes CDR1 MNHEY and CDR2 SVGEGT. The CDR3 spans 12 residues. This CDR3 reads CASRDSAYEQYF. The CDR3 DNA follows: TGTGCCAGCCGGGACTCTGCCTACGAGCAGTACTTC.

The gene calls are TRBV4-3 and TRBJ2-3; D uncertain. From germline, CDR1 is LGHNA and CDR2 YSLEER. The length of the CDR3 is 15 residues. Trimming removed 0 bases from V and 4 bases from J, with 11 bases in between. The CDR3: CASSQDGSVADTQYF. CDR3 bases: TGCGCCAGCAGCCAAGATGGGTCGGTCGCAGATACGCAGTATTTT.

This sequence joins TRBV5-1 and TRBJ2-1; TRBD1 agrees at 9 bases. The CDR3 has 15 amino acids. Germline V gene lookup returns CDR1 SGHRS and CDR2 YFSETQ. V was pared by 0 bases and J by 6 bases, with 4 bases of the junction left unmatched. CDR3 in amino acids: CASSLVDRGPNEQFF. The CDR3 DNA follows: TGCGCCAGCAGCTTGGTGGACAGGGGACCCAATGAGCAGTTCTTC.

This clonotype was detected only a few times. The chain carries TRBV12-3 or TRBV12-4 and TRBJ2-7; possible D gene TRBD1, 6 bases. Trimming pared 3 bases from V and 3 bases from J, leaving 12 bases between. There are 14 residues in the CDR3. CDR3 in amino acids: CASSFGRGNYEQYF. The CDR3 DNA is TGTGCCAGCAGTTTTGGCAGGGGTAACTACGAGCAGTACTTC.

This clonotype showed up just a few times. V is TRBV11-2 and J is TRBJ2-3; a possible D gene is TRBD1 (5 bases). Germline CDR1 and CDR2: SGHAT and FQNNGV. The V gene lost 1 base and the J gene lost 4 bases, with 15 bases spanning the gap. CDR3 length: 16 amino acids. The CDR3 sequence: CASSLVSGLIADTQYF. CDR3 DNA sequence: TGTGCCAGCAGCTTAGTATCAGGGCTGATTGCAGATACGCAGTATTTT.

The sample holds many counts of this clonotype. The J gene is TRBJ1-1, the V gene TRBV5-1; D not certain. Germline V lookup: CDR1 SGHRS, CDR2 YFSETQ. V was trimmed by 4 bases and J by 2 bases, leaving 6 bases between them. The CDR3 is made up of 12 amino acids. The CDR3 loop reads CASSHENTEAFF. CDR3 nucleotides: TGCGCCAGCAGCCATGAAAACACTGAAGCTTTCTTT.

This clonotype was counted between two and nine times. CDR3 sequence reads: CATSAGPGVADTQYF. The DNA for the CDR3 is TGTGCCACCAGCGCAGGGCCCGGTGTGGCAGATACGCAGTATTTT. This chain uses TRBV15 with TRBJ2-3, with a weak D call TRBD1 (5 bases). The CDR3 is 15 amino acids. V lost 5 bases to trimming and J lost 4 bases, with 16 bases between them. From germline, CDR1 is LNHNV and CDR2 YYDKDF (reference sequence).

This clonotype was picked up a small number of times. The rearrangement joins TRBV6-2 or TRBV6-3 to TRBJ2-1; no clear D gene. Germline V gene data show CDR1 as MNHEY and CDR2 as SVGEGT. V was pared by 0 bases and J by 9 bases, with 3 bases between. This CDR3 has 11 amino acids. In nucleotides, the CDR3 is TGTGCCAGCAGTTACTCGATTGAGCAGTTCTTC. Its translation: CASSYSIEQFF.

There are a few counts of this clonotype. The chain carries TRBV12-3 or TRBV12-4 and TRBJ2-1; D is perhaps TRBD2 (7 bases). With 5 bases removed from V and 1 base from J, the gap between germline ends came to 15 bases. The CDR3 is 16 residues long. The CDR3 reads CASSPRGGLSYNEQFF. The DNA of the CDR3 is TGTGCCAGCAGTCCCCGCGGGGGCCTTTCCTACAATGAGCAGTTCTTC.

This clonotype was detected only a few times. V gene TRBV10-2 combines with J gene TRBJ2-5; 7 bases match TRBD2. CDR3 size: 18 residues. CDR1 is WSHSY and CDR2 is SAAADI in the germline V gene. Unmatched junction bases numbered 12, after V lost 2 bases and J lost 0 bases. The CDR3 sequence is CASSEPRSSGAYQETQYF. The CDR3 nucleotides read TGCGCCAGCAGTGAGCCCAGGTCCAGCGGGGCCTACCAAGAGACCCAGTACTTC.

In its sample, this clonotype was seen a few times. The chain recombines TRBV6-2 or TRBV6-3 with TRBJ2-5; no definite D call. Trimming shortened V by 6 bases and J by 0 bases, and 11 bases separated the two germline ends. CDR1 and CDR2 from the germline V gene are MNHEY and SVGEGT. The CDR3 covers 14 residues. In nucleotides, the CDR3 is TGTGCCAGCAGACGCCGAGGAGACCAAGAGACCCAGTACTTC. This encodes CASRRRGDQETQYF.

The V gene is TRBV5-1, the J gene TRBJ1-2; 9 bases are shared with TRBD1. Germline V gene lookup returns CDR1 SGHRS and CDR2 YFSETQ. The V segment lost 5 bases and the J segment 6 bases; nucleotides outside the gene matches: 11. There are 15 residues in the CDR3. The chain's CDR3 is CASRVRDRDFHGYTF. The CDR3 bases are TGCGCCAGCAGAGTCCGGGACAGGGATTTCCATGGCTACACCTTC.

This chain uses TRBV6-6 with TRBJ2-1, with 8 positions matching TRBD1. The CDR3 sequence is 13 residues long. V lost 10 bases to trimming and J lost 6 bases; unmatched junction nucleotides: 8. The germline V gene encodes CDR1 MNHNY and CDR2 SVGAGI (reference sequence). This CDR3 is CATSGGSRNEQFF. CDR3 nucleotides: TGTGCCACCTCAGGGGGCAGTCGCAATGAGCAGTTCTTC.

J is TRBJ2-7 and V is TRBV7-9; no clear D gene. This CDR3 spans 15 amino acids. Germline-derived CDR1 and CDR2 are SEHNR and FQNEAQ (reference sequence). The V gene lost 5 bases and the J gene lost 2 bases, with 16 bases spanning the gap. DNA for the CDR3: TGTGCCAGCAGCCCAAGCTTTCTTTACCCCTACGAGCAGTACTTC. Translated: CASSPSFLYPYEQYF. Drawing the rest from reference TRBV7-9 and TRBJ2-7, the complete variable domain is DTGVSQNPRHKITKRGQNVTFRCDPISEHNRLYWYRQTLGQGPEFLTYFQNEAQLEKSRLLSDRFSAERPKGSFSTLEIQRTEQGDSAMYLCASSPSFLYPYEQYFGPGTRLTVT.

This clonotype has at least ten counts. The chain uses TRBV4-2 and TRBJ2-7, with D unclear. The CDR3 spans 14 residues. CDR1 and CDR2 (germline): LGHNA, YNFKEQ. V was pared by 0 bases and J by 2 bases, with 8 bases between. The CDR3 loop reads CASSQDGRPYEQYF. CDR3 bases: TGTGCCAGCAGCCAAGATGGCAGGCCCTACGAGCAGTACTTC.

In its sample, this clonotype was seen a few times. The V call is TRBV5-6, the J call TRBJ1-1; D uncertain. There are 15 residues in the CDR3. V was shortened by 4 bases and J by 0 bases, with 13 bases between the two germline ends. Germline CDR1 SGHDT, CDR2 YYEEEE. The CDR3, as DNA: TGTGCCAGCAGCGAGAACTGGCCGATGAACACTGAAGCTTTCTTT. Amino acids: CASSENWPMNTEAFF.

The chain recombines TRBV25-1 with TRBJ2-5; possibly TRBD1 for D (7 bases). Trimming shortened V by 4 bases and J by 1 base, and 28 bases separated the two germline ends. The CDR3 is made up of 20 amino acids. The V gene's germline CDR1 is MGHDK and CDR2 SYGVNS. In nucleotides, the CDR3 is TGTGCCAGCAGTGTCATACAATTCCCTCAAACAGGGGACTTCCAAGAGACCCAGTACTTC. It translates to CASSVIQFPQTGDFQETQYF. Combining the CDR3 with reference TRBV25-1 and TRBJ2-5 gives the whole variable domain EADIYQTPRYLVIGTGKKITLECSQTMGHDKMYWYQQDPGMELHLIHYSYGVNSTEKGDLSSESTVSRIRTEHFPLTLESARPSHTSQYLCASSVIQFPQTGDFQETQYFGPGTRLLVL.

The V gene is TRBV7-2, the J gene TRBJ2-3; D call uncertain. Germline lookup yields CDR1 SGHTA and CDR2 FQGNSA. This CDR3 contains 14 residues. The ends were cut back, 0 bases at V and 2 bases at J, with 6 bases in the middle. Written as DNA, the CDR3 is TGTGCCAGCAGCTTAGCCTCCTACACAGATACGCAGTATTTT. Translation: CASSLASYTDTQYF. The entire variable domain, with the rest obtained from reference TRBV7-2 and TRBJ2-3, is as follows: GAGVSQSPSNKVTEKGKDVELRCDPISGHTALYWYRQSLGQGLEFLIYFQGNSAPDKSGLPSDRFSAERTGGSVSTLTIQRTQQEDSAVYLCASSLASYTDTQYFGPGTRLTVL.

This clonotype was picked up a small number of times. The chain is built from TRBV20-1 and TRBJ1-2; unclear D gene. CDR3 size: 12 residues. The germline CDR1 and CDR2 sequences are DFQATT and SNEGSKA (reference sequence). The ends were cut back, 3 bases at V and 4 bases at J, with 9 bases in the middle. The CDR3 sequence: CSASGRVYGYTF. CDR3 in DNA: TGCAGTGCTAGTGGGAGAGTCTATGGCTACACCTTC.

A few counts support this clonotype. This sequence joins TRBV24-1 and TRBJ2-1; D unresolved. V lost 9 bases and J 10 bases, leaving 12 bases between the germline ends. Germline V gene sequence: CDR1 KGHDR, CDR2 SFDVKD. The CDR3 consists of 11 residues. CDR3 in DNA: TGTGCCACCCCTCTCCTCGAAGAGCAGTTCTTC. It is translated as CATPLLEEQFF.

This clonotype was recorded a few times. This chain connects TRBV29-1 to TRBJ1-2; D unresolved. The CDR3 totals 17 residues. Germline V lookup: CDR1 SQVTM, CDR2 ANQGSEA. V lost 5 bases to trimming and J lost 0 bases, with 22 bases between them. CDR3 residues: CSVLPDSTVGTNYGYTF. In DNA form, the CDR3 reads TGCAGCGTTTTACCTGACTCCACCGTAGGGACTAACTATGGCTACACCTTC.

This clonotype was seen ten or more times. The V call is TRBV24-1, the J call TRBJ2-3; the D is unclear. Per the germline V gene, CDR1 is KGHDR and CDR2 is SFDVKD. This CDR3 has 13 amino acids. Trimming shortened V by 4 bases and J by 2 bases, and 6 bases separated the two germline ends. Here the CDR3 reads CATSEPVTDTQYF. The CDR3 bases are TGTGCCACCAGTGAGCCCGTCACAGATACGCAGTATTTT.

The gene calls are TRBV12-3 or TRBV12-4 and TRBJ1-6, with D possibly TRBD1 on 5 matching bases. The V end lost 4 bases, the J end lost 7 bases, and 14 bases lay between the germline ends. The CDR3 totals 15 residues. CDR3 loop: CASSSAGGTNSPLHF. Written as DNA, the CDR3 is TGTGCCAGCAGTTCCGCTGGGGGGACGAATTCACCCCTCCACTTT.

The rearrangement joins TRBV6-1 to TRBJ2-5; 10 bases are shared with TRBD1. There are 15 residues in the CDR3. The germline gives CDR1 MNHNS, CDR2 SASEGT. J lost 7 bases, V lost 6 bases, and 11 bases had no gene match. The CDR3 sequence: CASSGSRTGGATQYF. CDR3 DNA sequence: TGTGCCAGCAGCGGGTCGAGGACAGGGGGAGCGACCCAGTACTTC.

This rearrangement joins TRBV4-3 to TRBJ1-4; D unresolved. Looked up from germline, CDR1 is LGHNA and CDR2 is YSLEER. Trimming removed 3 bases at V and 0 bases at J, with 11 bases between. CDR3 size: 16 residues. This CDR3 reads CASSQRSKTTNEKLFF. CDR3 DNA sequence: TGCGCCAGCAGCCAGAGAAGCAAAACAACTAATGAAAAACTGTTTTTT.

For the CDR3, the DNA is TGTGCCAGCAGCGCAACTAGGGGACTTCCCTACGAGCAGTACTTC. Protein sequence: CASSATRGLPYEQYF. The chain combines TRBV7-9 with TRBJ2-7; TRBD2 might be the D (6 bases). The length of the CDR3 is 15 residues. The V gene lost 5 bases and the J gene lost 2 bases, with 16 bases spanning the gap. Germline lookup yields CDR1 SEHNR and CDR2 FQNEAQ (reference sequence). The full variable domain, with the rest looked up from reference TRBV7-9 and TRBJ2-7, is DTGVSQNPRHKITKRGQNVTFRCDPISEHNRLYWYRQTLGQGPEFLTYFQNEAQLEKSRLLSDRFSAERPKGSFSTLEIQRTEQGDSAMYLCASSATRGLPYEQYFGPGTRLTVT.